The entry below describes one TCR beta chain. Its antigen is not identified. The data derive from a study of OX40 agonist ivuxolimab in advanced cancers. The wider study: Patients were given ivuxolimab, an antibody that agonizes OX40 (CD134). Study-wide results and limits: Blood T cells, both CD4+ and CD8+, expanded clonally by week 6 at 0.1 to 3.0 mg/kg. People who partly responded at 0.1-3.0 mg/kg had some of the least clonal expansion seen.

Repertoires were generated with immunoSEQ multiplex PCR, while TCRdb's copy carries only in-frame clones and drops some. The sample shows some 43,000 clones, about 87% of them seen only once. The input for sequencing was CD4+ or CD8+ T cells sorted from blood, taken in a trial of the OX40 agonist ivuxolimab. The clonotype was recovered from an adult with an advanced solid tumor such as melanoma, head and neck, liver or kidney cancer.

CDR3 sequence reads: CASSLGLAIQETQYF. CDR3 nucleotides: TGTGCCAGCAGCTTGGGACTAGCGATACAAGAGACCCAGTACTTC. The chain recombines TRBV7-9 with TRBJ2-5; TRBD2 matches 10 bases. The germline V gene encodes CDR1 SEHNR and CDR2 FQNEAQ (reference sequence). The CDR3 is 15 residues long. V gave up 3 bases and J gave up 2 bases; unmatched junction bases: 3.